Sequencing of this TCR beta chain was carried out in a study of blood T cells in healthy people across ages. Study-wide results and limits: From one million sequenced T cells, diversity estimates were lower bounds.

The CDR3 consists of 18 residues. Losses at the gene ends were 0 bases for V and 2 bases for J; bases not matched to a gene: 7. Germline V gives CDR1 SGHNT, CDR2 YYREEE (reference sequence). In regard to this clonotype: Its target is unknown.

Through a sample-barcoded 5' primer and a J-beta primer mix, a second PCR was run for roughly 7 to 11 cycles. TCRdb re-called the 5' RACE reads through MiXCR, storing one row per CDR3 protein. The repertoire has around 700,000 distinct CDR3 sequences, about 25% of them found once; the top ten carry 9.4%. Another study also made use of these data, one on T cells of mothers and their children.

Material for sequencing was blood. V is TRBV5-4 and J is TRBJ2-6, with 8 positions matching TRBD1. The clonotype comes from a boy between 10 and 17 years old in good health. CDR3 sequence: CASSLVGTGLPGANVLTF. DNA of the CDR3: TGTGCCAGCAGCTTGGTCGGGACAGGACTCCCTGGGGCCAACGTCCTGACTTTC.